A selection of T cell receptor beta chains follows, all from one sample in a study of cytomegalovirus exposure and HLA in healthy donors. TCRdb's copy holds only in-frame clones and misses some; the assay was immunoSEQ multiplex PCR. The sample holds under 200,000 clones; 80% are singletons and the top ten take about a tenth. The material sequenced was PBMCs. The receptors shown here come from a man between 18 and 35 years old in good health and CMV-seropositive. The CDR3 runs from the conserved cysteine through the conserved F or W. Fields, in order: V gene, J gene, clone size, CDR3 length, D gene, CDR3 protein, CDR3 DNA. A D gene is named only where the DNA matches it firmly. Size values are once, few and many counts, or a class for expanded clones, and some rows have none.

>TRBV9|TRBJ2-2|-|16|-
CASSGAQGGDTGELFF
TGTGCCAGCAGCGGAGCTCAAGGGGGGGATACCGGGGAGCTGTTTTTT
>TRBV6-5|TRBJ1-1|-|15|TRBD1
CASKTGGRMNTEAFF
TGTGCCAGCAAGACAGGGGGCCGAATGAACACTGAAGCTTTCTTT
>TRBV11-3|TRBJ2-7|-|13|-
CASSLGSSYEQYF
TGTGCCAGCAGCTTAGGGAGCTCCTACGAGCAGTACTTC
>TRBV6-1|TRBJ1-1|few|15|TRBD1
CATTAMGTGGTEAFF
TGTGCCACCACTGCTATGGGGACAGGGGGAACTGAAGCTTTCTTT
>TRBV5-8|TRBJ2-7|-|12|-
CASSLQSVEQYF
TGTGCCAGCAGCTTACAGTCAGTCGAGCAGTACTTC
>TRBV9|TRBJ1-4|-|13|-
CASVKKGHEKLFF
TGTGCCAGCGTGAAGAAGGGGCATGAAAAACTGTTTTTT
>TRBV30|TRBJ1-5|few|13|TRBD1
CAWSGQGSQPQHF
TGTGCCTGGAGTGGACAGGGGAGTCAGCCCCAGCATTTT
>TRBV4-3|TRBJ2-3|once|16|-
CASSQAWGRDTDTQYF
TGCGCCAGCAGCCAAGCGTGGGGCAGGGACACAGATACGCAGTATTTT
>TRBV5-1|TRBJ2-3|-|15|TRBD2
CASSLEGTTADTQYF
TGCGCCAGCAGCTTGGAGGGGACTACCGCAGATACGCAGTATTTT
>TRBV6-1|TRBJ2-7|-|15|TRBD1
CASSEGRDRVYEQYF
TGTGCCAGCAGTGAAGGACGCGACAGGGTCTACGAGCAGTACTTC
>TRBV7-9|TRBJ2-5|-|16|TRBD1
CSSSVGTGGRQETQYF
TGTTCCAGCAGTGTTGGGACAGGGGGCCGGCAAGAGACCCAGTACTTC
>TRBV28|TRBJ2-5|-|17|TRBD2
CASSPGTSGGVGETQYF
TGTGCCAGCAGTCCTGGGACTAGCGGGGGGGTTGGAGAGACCCAGTACTTC
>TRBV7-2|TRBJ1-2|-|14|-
CASSLERGLGGYTF
TGTGCCAGCAGCTTAGAAAGGGGGTTAGGTGGCTACACCTTC
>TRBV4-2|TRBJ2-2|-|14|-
CASSPDDWAGELFF
TGTGCCAGCAGCCCTGACGACTGGGCCGGGGAGCTGTTTTTT
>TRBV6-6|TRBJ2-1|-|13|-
CASSYPEANEQFF
TGTGCCAGCAGTTACCCTGAGGCGAATGAGCAGTTCTTC
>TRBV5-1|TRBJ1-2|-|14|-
CASSPDSSNYGYTF
TGCGCCAGCAGCCCAGACTCTTCTAACTATGGCTACACCTTC
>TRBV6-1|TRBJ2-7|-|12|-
CASSAVTYEQYF
TGTGCCAGCAGTGCGGTAACCTACGAGCAGTACTTC
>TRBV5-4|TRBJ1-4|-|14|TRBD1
CASSLGGQNEKLFF
TGTGCCAGCAGCTTGGGGGGACAGAATGAAAAACTGTTTTTT
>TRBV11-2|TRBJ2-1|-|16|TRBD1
CASSPIGTGNYNEQFF
TGTGCCAGCAGCCCTATTGGGACAGGGAACTACAATGAGCAGTTCTTC
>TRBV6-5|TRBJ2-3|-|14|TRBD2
CASSTPTSPDTQYF
TGTGCCAGCAGTACCCCGACTAGCCCAGATACGCAGTATTTT
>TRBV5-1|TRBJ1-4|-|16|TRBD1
CASSLGTTGGGEKLFF
TGCGCCAGCAGCTTGGGGACGACAGGGGGAGGTGAAAAACTGTTTTTT
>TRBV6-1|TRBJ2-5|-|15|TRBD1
CASNTGTGKQETQYF
TGTGCCAGCAACACAGGGACAGGGAAGCAAGAGACCCAGTACTTC
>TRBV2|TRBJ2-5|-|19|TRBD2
CASSVRRTSGNRRQETQYF
TGTGCCAGCAGCGTCCGTCGGACTAGCGGGAATCGCCGTCAAGAGACCCAGTACTTC
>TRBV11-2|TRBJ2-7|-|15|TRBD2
CASSISGDSSYEQYF
TGTGCCAGCAGCATTAGCGGGGACTCCTCCTACGAGCAGTACTTC
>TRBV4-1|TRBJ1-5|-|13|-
CASSQIPVSAQHF
TGCGCCAGCAGCCAAATACCCGTCTCGGCCCAGCATTTT
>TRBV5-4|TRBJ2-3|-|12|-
CASSFLTDTQYF
TGTGCCAGCAGTTTCTTAACAGATACGCAGTATTTT
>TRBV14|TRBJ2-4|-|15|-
CASSQYDRIGDIQYF
TGTGCCAGCAGCCAATACGACAGGATAGGGGACATTCAGTACTTC
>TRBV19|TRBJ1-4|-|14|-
CASKGGQDNEKLFF
TGTGCCAGTAAGGGAGGGCAGGACAATGAAAAACTGTTTTTT
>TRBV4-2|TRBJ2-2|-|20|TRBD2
CASSQGPGLAGGMNTGELFF
TGTGCCAGCAGCCAAGGACCGGGACTAGCGGGGGGGATGAACACCGGGGAGCTGTTTTTT
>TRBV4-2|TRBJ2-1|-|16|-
CASSHRRGQSPDEQFF
TGTGCCAGCAGCCATCGAAGAGGACAATCTCCAGATGAGCAGTTCTTC
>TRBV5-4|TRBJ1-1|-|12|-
CASSTSDSEAFF
TGTGCCAGCAGCACCTCGGACAGCGAAGCTTTCTTT
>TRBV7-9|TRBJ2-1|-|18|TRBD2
CASSAGLSTSGPYNEQFF
TGTGCCAGCAGCGCCGGCCTCTCGACTAGCGGGCCTTACAATGAGCAGTTCTTC
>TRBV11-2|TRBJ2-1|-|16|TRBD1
CASSFTGTVSYNEQFF
TGTGCCAGCAGCTTCACCGGGACAGTCTCCTACAATGAGCAGTTCTTC
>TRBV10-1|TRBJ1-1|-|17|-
CASSSRSHFDMNTEAFF
TGCGCCAGCAGTAGTAGATCCCACTTCGATATGAACACTGAAGCTTTCTTT
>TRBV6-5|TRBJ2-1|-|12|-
CASSPVNNEQFF
TGTGCCAGCAGTCCAGTTAACAATGAGCAGTTCTTC
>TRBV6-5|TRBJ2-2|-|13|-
CASSYSETGELFF
TGTGCCAGCAGTTACTCGGAGACCGGGGAGCTGTTTTTT
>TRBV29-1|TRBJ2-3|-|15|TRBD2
CSATPGRGSTDTQYF
TGCAGCGCCACCCCCGGGCGGGGGAGCACAGATACGCAGTATTTT
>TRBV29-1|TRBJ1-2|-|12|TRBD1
CSSQGANYGYTF
TGCAGCTCACAGGGGGCGAACTATGGCTACACCTTC
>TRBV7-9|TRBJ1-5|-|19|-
CASSLEGGPPTLSYQPQHF
TGTGCCAGCAGCTTAGAGGGGGGGCCACCTACCTTATCGTATCAGCCCCAGCATTTT
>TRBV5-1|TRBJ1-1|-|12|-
CASSLEGEKAFF
TGCGCCAGCAGCTTGGAGGGGGAGAAAGCTTTCTTT
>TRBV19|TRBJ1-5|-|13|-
CASMRGINQPQHF
TGTGCCAGTATGAGGGGGATCAATCAGCCCCAGCATTTT
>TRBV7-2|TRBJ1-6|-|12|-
CASSWFVTSSLF
TGTGCCAGCAGCTGGTTCGTGACTTCCTCCCTCTTT
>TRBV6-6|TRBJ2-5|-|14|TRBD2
CASSYRAGGETQYF
TGTGCCAGCAGCTACAGGGCGGGAGGGGAGACCCAGTACTTC
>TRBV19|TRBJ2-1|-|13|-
CASGQISYNEQFF
TGTGCCAGCGGACAGATTTCCTACAATGAGCAGTTCTTC
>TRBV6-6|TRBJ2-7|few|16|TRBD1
CASSYLLGQGRYEQYF
TGTGCCAGCAGTTACCTACTAGGACAGGGCCGCTACGAGCAGTACTTC
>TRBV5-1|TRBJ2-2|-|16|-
CASSLAPVANTGELFF
TGCGCCAGCAGCTTGGCCCCGGTGGCGAACACCGGGGAGCTGTTTTTT
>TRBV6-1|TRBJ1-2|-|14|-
CASSGSGGGFGYTF
TGTGCCAGCAGTGGCTCCGGGGGGGGGTTCGGCTACACCTTC
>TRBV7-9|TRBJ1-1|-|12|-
CASSRSYTEAFF
TGTGCCAGCAGCCGTTCCTACACTGAAGCTTTCTTT
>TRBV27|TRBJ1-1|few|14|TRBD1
CASSPTGMGTEAFF
TGTGCCAGCAGTCCGACAGGGATGGGCACTGAAGCTTTCTTT